Below, 15 T cell receptor beta chains from the same sample are listed, as sequenced in a study of T cell responses to AZD1222 COVID-19 vaccine. Assay used: immunoSEQ multiplex PCR; TCRdb lists only in-frame clones, some missing. The table includes 200,000 or so clones, around 92% detected once. The sample in question was peripheral blood, obtained on day 0 of AZD1222 vaccination. These TCRs come from an adult in good health.

Here the CDR3 DNA reads TGTGCCTGGAGTGACAGCCCAAGGGCTTTCTTT. This sequence encodes CAWSDSPRAFF. The chain is built from TRBV30 and TRBJ1-1; D is ambiguous. The V gene lost 1 base and the J gene lost 11 bases, with 11 bases spanning the gap. Germline assignment: CDR1 GTSNPN and CDR2 SVGIG (reference sequence). The CDR3 runs 11 residues.

Here the CDR3 reads CASTRRSPGLSEQFF. The CDR3 DNA sequence: TGTGCCAGCACCAGAAGGTCCCCAGGGCTCTCTGAGCAGTTCTTC. This chain connects TRBV7-2 to TRBJ2-1, with D possibly matching TRBD1 (5 bases). CDR1 and CDR2 (germline): SGHTA, FQGNSA. The ends were cut back, 7 bases at V and 9 bases at J, with 22 bases in the middle. This CDR3 comprises 15 residues. The whole variable domain, remainder taken from reference TRBV7-2 and TRBJ2-1, is GAGVSQSPSNKVTEKGKDVELRCDPISGHTALYWYRQSLGQGLEFLIYFQGNSAPDKSGLPSDRFSAERTGGSVSTLTIQRTQQEDSAVYLCASTRRSPGLSEQFFGPGTRLTVL.

This clone was seen only once. The junction departs from germline at one end; a sequencing error may be responsible. The V call is TRBV3-1 (or the pseudogene TRBV3-2), the J call TRBJ1-2, with D tentatively TRBD1 (6 bases). Germline V gene sequence: CDR1 LGHDT, CDR2 YNNKEL (reference sequence). This CDR3 contains 16 residues. The CDR3 sequence: CASTQNDRRSNYGYTF. The CDR3 nucleotides are TGTGCCAGCACCCAAAACGACAGGCGATCTAACTATGGCTACACCTTC.

This chain connects TRBV6-5 to TRBJ1-3; D gene uncertain. Germline CDR1 and CDR2: MNHEY and SVGAGI. Trimming took 2 bases from V and 3 from J, leaving 8 bases between them. The CDR3 consists of 14 residues. CDR3 sequence reads: CASSYGIDGNTIYF. The CDR3 bases are TGTGCCAGCAGTTACGGCATAGATGGAAACACCATATATTTT.

V and J are TRBV11-2 and TRBJ1-4, with D hard to call. V was pared by 1 base and J by 5 bases, with 11 bases between. CDR1 and CDR2 from the germline V gene are SGHAT and FQNNGV. CDR3 length: 15 residues. The CDR3 loop reads CASSLVVGKNEKLFF. CDR3 bases: TGTGCCAGCAGCTTAGTGGTTGGGAAAAATGAAAAACTGTTTTTT.

The V gene is TRBV19, the J gene TRBJ2-2; D is perhaps TRBD2 (5 bases). This CDR3 comprises 11 residues. Trimming removed 7 bases from V and 5 bases from J, with 5 bases in between. Germline CDR1 and CDR2: LNHDA and SQIVND (reference sequence). CDR3 residues: CASTGTGELFF. CDR3 in DNA: TGTGCCAGTACGGGGACCGGGGAGCTGTTTTTT.

This CDR3 reads CASAVSGKGTQYF. The CDR3 DNA is TGTGCTAGTGCCGTAAGCGGGAAGGGTACGCAGTATTTT. This sequence joins TRBV12-5 and TRBJ2-3; 7 bases are a match to TRBD2. Germline trimming cut 7 bases from V and 8 bases from J; bases unmatched to any gene: 9. Germline V gene sequence: CDR1 LGHNT, CDR2 FRNRAP. The CDR3 is made up of 13 amino acids.

The chain uses TRBV28 and TRBJ1-2; D is perhaps TRBD1 (5 bases). Trimming stripped 5 bases from V and 2 bases from J, with 9 bases between. In germline, CDR1 is MDHEN, CDR2 SYDVKM. The length of the CDR3 is 13 residues. CDR3 sequence reads: CASSQDINYGYTF. The CDR3 region has the DNA TGTGCCAGCAGTCAGGACATCAACTATGGCTACACCTTC.

This clone was detected a few times. The genes are TRBV19 and TRBJ2-2, with D unclear. V was shortened by 3 bases and J by 6 bases, with 8 bases between the two germline ends. Looked up from germline, CDR1 is LNHDA and CDR2 is SQIVND (reference sequence). This CDR3 comprises 13 residues. CDR3 sequence (DNA): TGTGCCAGTAGTATCGACCACCCCGGGGAGCTGTTTTTT. Residues: CASSIDHPGELFF.

The chain couples TRBV2 to TRBJ1-5; 7 nucleotides align to TRBD1. Germline CDR1 and CDR2: SNHLY and FYNNEI. V gave up 11 bases and J gave up 2 bases; unmatched junction bases: 6. CDR3 length equals 13 residues. The CDR3 spells CAGRQGRNQPQHF. In DNA, the CDR3 is TGTGCCGGAAGACAGGGTCGCAATCAGCCCCAGCATTTT.

This chain connects TRBV20-1 to TRBJ2-7; D gene unclear. V was cut by 5 bases and J by 3 bases, with 8 bases left in between. Germline lookup yields CDR1 DFQATT and CDR2 SNEGSKA (reference sequence). This CDR3 is 11 amino acids long. As DNA, the CDR3 is TGCAGTGCTTGGAGATACTACGAGCAGTACGTC. It encodes CSAWRYYEQYV.

The chain has TRBV7-2 and TRBJ2-1, with D perhaps matching TRBD1 or TRBD2 (5 bases each). The length of the CDR3 is 15 residues. Trimming cost V 4 bases and J 7 bases, with 17 bases left between them. Germline loops: CDR1 SGHTA, CDR2 FQGNSA. The CDR3 nucleotides read TGTGCCAGCAGCTCCGACCGGGGCGTTACAAATGAGCAGTTCTTC. It translates to CASSSDRGVTNEQFF.

This chain uses TRBV28 with TRBJ1-4; 7 positions agree with TRBD1. Germline V gene sequence: CDR1 MDHEN, CDR2 SYDVKM. CDR3 length equals 16 residues. The junction had 8 bases not matched to a gene; V was cut back by 2 bases and J by 5 bases. The CDR3 region is CASSLAFTRGNEKLFF. CDR3 bases: TGTGCCAGCAGTTTAGCTTTCACCAGGGGGAATGAAAAACTGTTTTTT.

The CDR3 region is CASSEVRGNYGYTF. CDR3 nucleotides: TGTGCCAGCAGTGAAGTCCGCGGGAACTATGGCTACACCTTC. The rearrangement uses TRBV2 and TRBJ1-2; D call uncertain. Trimming removed 1 base at V and 2 bases at J, with 8 bases between. The CDR3 runs to 14 residues. CDR1 and CDR2 from the germline V gene are SNHLY and FYNNEI.

This chain links TRBV7-3 with TRBJ2-1; perhaps TRBD2 as D (5 bases). Trimming left V 5 bases short and J 6 bases short, with 17 bases between. Looked up from germline, CDR1 is SGHTA and CDR2 is FQGTGA. There are 15 residues in the CDR3. CDR3 amino acids: CASSPLESKTNEQFF. The DNA of the CDR3 is TGTGCCAGCAGCCCACTAGAATCTAAGACCAATGAGCAGTTCTTC.